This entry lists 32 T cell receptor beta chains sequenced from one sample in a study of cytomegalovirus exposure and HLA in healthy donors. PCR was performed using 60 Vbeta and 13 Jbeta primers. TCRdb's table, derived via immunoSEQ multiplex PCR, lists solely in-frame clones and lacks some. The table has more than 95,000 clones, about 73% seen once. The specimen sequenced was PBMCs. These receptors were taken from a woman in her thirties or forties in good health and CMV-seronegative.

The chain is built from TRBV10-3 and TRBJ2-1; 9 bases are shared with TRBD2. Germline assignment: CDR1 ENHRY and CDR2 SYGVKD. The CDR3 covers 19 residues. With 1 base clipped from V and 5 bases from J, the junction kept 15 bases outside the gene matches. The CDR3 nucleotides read TGTGCCATCAGTGAGTTCGAGGTAGCGGGAGTGGTAGGGAACAATGAGCAGTTCTTC. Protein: CAISEFEVAGVVGNNEQFF.

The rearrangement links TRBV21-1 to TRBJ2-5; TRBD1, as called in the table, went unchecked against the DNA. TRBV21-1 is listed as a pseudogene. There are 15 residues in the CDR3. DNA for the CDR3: TGTGCCAGCAGCAGGTCCGGGACAGGGGGAGAGACCCAGTACTTC. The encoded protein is CASSRSGTGGETQYF.

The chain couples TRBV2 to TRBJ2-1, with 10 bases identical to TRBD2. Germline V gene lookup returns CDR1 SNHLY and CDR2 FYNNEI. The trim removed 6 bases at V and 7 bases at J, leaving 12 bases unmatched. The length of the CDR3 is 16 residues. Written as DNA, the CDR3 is TGTGCCAGCAGGCGAAGTACTAGCGGGGTTACAAATGAGCAGTTCTTC. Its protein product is CASRRSTSGVTNEQFF.

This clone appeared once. In nucleotides, the CDR3 is TGTGCCAGCAGTTTCGCAAACTACGAGCAGTACTTC. Its protein is CASSFANYEQYF. The genes are TRBV28 and TRBJ2-5; D unclear. The last part of the DNA fits TRBJ2-7 better; the J call may be wrong. The CDR3 sequence is 12 residues long. Germline CDR1 MDHEN, CDR2 SYDVKM.

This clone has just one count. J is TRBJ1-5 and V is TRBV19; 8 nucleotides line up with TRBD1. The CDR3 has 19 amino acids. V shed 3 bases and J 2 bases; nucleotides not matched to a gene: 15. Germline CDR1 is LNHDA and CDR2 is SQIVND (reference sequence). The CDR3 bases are TGTGCCAGTAGTATGTCAGGGACAGGAACTGTATGGGGCAATCAGCCCCAGCATTTT. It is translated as CASSMSGTGTVWGNQPQHF.

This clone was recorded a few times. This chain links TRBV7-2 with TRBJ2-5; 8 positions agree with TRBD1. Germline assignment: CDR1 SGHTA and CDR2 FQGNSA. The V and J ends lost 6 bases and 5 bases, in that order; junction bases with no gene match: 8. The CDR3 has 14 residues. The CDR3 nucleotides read TGTGCCAGCAGTTTCCTACAGGGGGTTGAGACCCAGTACTTC. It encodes CASSFLQGVETQYF.

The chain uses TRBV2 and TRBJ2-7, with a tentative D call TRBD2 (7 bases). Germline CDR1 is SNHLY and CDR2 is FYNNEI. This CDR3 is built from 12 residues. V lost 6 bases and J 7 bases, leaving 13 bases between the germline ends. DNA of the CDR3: TGTGCCAGCAGGGGAGGGAGGGGGGAGCAGTACTTC. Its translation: CASRGGRGEQYF.

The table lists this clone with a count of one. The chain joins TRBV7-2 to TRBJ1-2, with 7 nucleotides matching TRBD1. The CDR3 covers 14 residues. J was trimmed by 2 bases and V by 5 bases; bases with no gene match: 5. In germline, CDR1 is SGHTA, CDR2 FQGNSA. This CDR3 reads CASSRQGSNYGYTF. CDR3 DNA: TGTGCCAGCAGCCGACAGGGCAGCAACTATGGCTACACCTTC.

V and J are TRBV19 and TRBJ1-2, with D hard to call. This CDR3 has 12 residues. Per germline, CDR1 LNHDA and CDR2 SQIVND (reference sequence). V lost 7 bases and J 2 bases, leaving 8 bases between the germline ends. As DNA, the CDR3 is TGTGCCAGTATGACGAGGAACTATGGCTACACCTTC. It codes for CASMTRNYGYTF.

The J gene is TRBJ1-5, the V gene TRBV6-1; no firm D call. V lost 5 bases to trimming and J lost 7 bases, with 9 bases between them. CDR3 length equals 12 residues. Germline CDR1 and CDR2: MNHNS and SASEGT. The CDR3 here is CASSPPPQPQHF. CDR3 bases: TGTGCCAGCAGTCCCCCTCCCCAGCCCCAGCATTTT.

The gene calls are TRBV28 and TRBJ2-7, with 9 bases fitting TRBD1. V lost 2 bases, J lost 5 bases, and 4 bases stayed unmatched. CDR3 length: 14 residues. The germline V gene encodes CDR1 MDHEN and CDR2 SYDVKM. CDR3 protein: CASSLGTGINEQYF. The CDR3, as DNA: TGTGCCAGCAGTTTAGGGACAGGGATCAACGAGCAGTACTTC.

The CDR3 DNA sequence: TGTGCCAGCAATCCGGGGATACAAGAGACCCAGTACTTC. It codes for CASNPGIQETQYF. The genes are TRBV2 and TRBJ2-5; tentatively, D is TRBD2 (5 bases). The CDR3 is 13 residues long. The ends were cut back, 7 bases at V and 2 bases at J, with 11 bases in the middle. CDR1 is SNHLY, CDR2 FYNNEI, per germline.

The CDR3 nucleotides read TGTGCCAGCAGCTCCCATTCCGGGAGCACCAACACCGGGGAGCTGTTTTTT. It specifies CASSSHSGSTNTGELFF. The chain joins TRBV7-9 to TRBJ2-2, with D possibly TRBD2 on 6 matching bases. CDR3 length: 17 residues. The V gene lost 4 bases and the J gene lost 2 bases, with 17 bases spanning the gap. Germline CDR1 SEHNR, CDR2 FQNEAQ (reference sequence). Drawing the rest from reference TRBV7-9 and TRBJ2-2, the complete variable domain is DTGVSQNPRHKITKRGQNVTFRCDPISEHNRLYWYRQTLGQGPEFLTYFQNEAQLEKSRLLSDRFSAERPKGSFSTLEIQRTEQGDSAMYLCASSSHSGSTNTGELFFGEGSRLTVL.

The CDR3 coding sequence is TGTGCCAGCGGGACCGGGACAGGGGATGGCTACACCTTC. Its protein is CASGTGTGDGYTF. The chain combines TRBV9 with TRBJ1-2, with TRBD1 matching over 10 bases. The V gene's germline CDR1 is SGDLS and CDR2 YYNGEE. CDR3 length: 13 amino acids. J gave up 6 bases and V 7 bases, and 6 bases lay outside the gene matches.

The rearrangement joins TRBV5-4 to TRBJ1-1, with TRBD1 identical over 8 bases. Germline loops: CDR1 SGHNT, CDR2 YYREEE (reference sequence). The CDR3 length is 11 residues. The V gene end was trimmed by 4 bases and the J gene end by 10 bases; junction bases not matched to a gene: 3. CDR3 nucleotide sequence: TGTGCCAGCAGCACAGGGGGGGGAGCTTTCTTT. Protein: CASSTGGGAFF.

DNA for the CDR3: TGTGCCAGCAGCGTAGGTTGGGGGCCTCAGCCCCAGCATTTT. Its protein product is CASSVGWGPQPQHF. This chain joins TRBV9 and TRBJ1-5; D may be TRBD1 (6 bases). This CDR3 spans 14 amino acids. Germline V gene sequence: CDR1 SGDLS, CDR2 YYNGEE. The V gene lost 0 bases and the J gene lost 6 bases, with 10 bases spanning the gap.

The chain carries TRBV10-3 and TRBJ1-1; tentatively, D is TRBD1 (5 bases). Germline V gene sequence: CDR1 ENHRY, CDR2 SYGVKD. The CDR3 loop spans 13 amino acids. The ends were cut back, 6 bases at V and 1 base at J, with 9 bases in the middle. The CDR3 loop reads CAIRGGENTEAFF. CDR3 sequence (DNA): TGTGCCATCAGGGGGGGTGAGAACACTGAAGCTTTCTTT.

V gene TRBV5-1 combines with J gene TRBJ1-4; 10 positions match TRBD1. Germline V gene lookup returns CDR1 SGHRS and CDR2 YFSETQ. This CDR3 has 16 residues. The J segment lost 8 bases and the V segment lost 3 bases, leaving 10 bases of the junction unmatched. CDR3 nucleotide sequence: TGCGCCAGCAGCTCGGCGTCCGGGACAGGGGTCGAAAAACTGTTTTTT. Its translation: CASSSASGTGVEKLFF.

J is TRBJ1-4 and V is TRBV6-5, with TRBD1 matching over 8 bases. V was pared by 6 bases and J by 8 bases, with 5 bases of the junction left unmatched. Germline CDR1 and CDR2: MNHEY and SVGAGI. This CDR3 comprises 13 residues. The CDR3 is CASSRQGWEKLFF. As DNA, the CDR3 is TGTGCCAGCAGCCGACAGGGGTGGGAAAAACTGTTTTTT.

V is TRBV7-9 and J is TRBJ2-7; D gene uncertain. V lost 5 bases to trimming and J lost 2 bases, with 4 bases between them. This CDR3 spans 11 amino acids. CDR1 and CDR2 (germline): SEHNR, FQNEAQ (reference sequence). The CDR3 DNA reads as TGTGCCAGCAGCCCAACCTACGAGCAGTACTTC. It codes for CASSPTYEQYF.

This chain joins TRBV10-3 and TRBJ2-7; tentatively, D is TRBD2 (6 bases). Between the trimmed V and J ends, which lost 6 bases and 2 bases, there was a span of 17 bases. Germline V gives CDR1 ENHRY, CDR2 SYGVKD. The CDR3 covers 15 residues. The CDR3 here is CAISGTGTGAYEQYF. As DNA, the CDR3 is TGTGCCATCAGCGGAACCGGGACGGGGGCCTACGAGCAGTACTTC.

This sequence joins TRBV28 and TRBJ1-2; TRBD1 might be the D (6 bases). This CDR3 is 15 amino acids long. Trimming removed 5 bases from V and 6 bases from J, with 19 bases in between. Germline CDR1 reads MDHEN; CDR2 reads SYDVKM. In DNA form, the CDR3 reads TGTGCCAGCAGTCTTACAGGGAATCCTGAAAATGGCTACACCTTC. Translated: CASSLTGNPENGYTF.

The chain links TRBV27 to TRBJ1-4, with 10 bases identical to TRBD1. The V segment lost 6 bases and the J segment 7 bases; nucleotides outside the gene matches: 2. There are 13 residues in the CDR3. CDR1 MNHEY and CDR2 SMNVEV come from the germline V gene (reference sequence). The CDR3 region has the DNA TGTGCCAGCAGGACAGGGGGCGGTGAAAAACTGTTTTTT. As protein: CASRTGGGEKLFF.

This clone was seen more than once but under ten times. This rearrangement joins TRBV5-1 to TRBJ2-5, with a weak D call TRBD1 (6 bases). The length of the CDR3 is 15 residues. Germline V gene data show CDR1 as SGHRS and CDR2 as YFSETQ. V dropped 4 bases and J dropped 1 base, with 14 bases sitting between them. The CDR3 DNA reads TGCGCCAGCAGCACAAACCAGGGGACCCAAGAGACCCAGTACTTC. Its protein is CASSTNQGTQETQYF.

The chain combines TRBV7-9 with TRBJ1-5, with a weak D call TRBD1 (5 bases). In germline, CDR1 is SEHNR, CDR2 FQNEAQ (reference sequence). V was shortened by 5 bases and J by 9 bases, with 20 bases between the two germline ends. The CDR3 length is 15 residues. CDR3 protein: CASSRVGAQESPQHF. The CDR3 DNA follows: TGTGCCAGCAGCCGGGTAGGGGCGCAAGAATCGCCCCAGCATTTT.

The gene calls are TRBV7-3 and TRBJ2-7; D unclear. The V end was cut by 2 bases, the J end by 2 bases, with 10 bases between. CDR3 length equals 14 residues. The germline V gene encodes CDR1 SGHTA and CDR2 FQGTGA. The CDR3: CASSLLTRAYEQYF. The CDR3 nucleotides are TGTGCCAGCAGCTTATTAACCCGCGCCTACGAGCAGTACTTC.

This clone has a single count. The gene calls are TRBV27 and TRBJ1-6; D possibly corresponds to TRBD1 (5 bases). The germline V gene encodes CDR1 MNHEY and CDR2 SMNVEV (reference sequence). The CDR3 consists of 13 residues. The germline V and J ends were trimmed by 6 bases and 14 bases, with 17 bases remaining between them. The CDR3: CASRTQGSAALHF. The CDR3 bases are TGTGCCAGCAGAACCCAGGGCTCCGCGGCCCTCCACTTT.

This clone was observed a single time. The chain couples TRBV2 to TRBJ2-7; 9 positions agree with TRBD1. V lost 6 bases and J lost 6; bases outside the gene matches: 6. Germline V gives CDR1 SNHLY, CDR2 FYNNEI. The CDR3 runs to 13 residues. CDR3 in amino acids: CASSVDRGSEQYF. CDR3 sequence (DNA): TGTGCCAGCAGCGTCGACAGGGGGAGCGAGCAGTACTTC.

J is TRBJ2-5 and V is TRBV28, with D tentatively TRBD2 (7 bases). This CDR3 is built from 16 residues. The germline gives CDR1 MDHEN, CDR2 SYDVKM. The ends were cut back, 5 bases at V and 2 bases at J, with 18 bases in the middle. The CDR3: CASSPGEGRLQETQYF. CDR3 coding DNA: TGTGCCAGCAGTCCAGGGGAGGGCCGACTACAAGAGACCCAGTACTTC.

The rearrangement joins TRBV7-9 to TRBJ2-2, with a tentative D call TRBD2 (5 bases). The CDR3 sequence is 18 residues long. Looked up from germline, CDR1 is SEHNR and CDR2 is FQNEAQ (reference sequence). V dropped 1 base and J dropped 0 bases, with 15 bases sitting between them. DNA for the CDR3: TGTGCCAGCAGCTTAGTGCTTGCCGGGAAAGCGAACACCGGGGAGCTGTTTTTT. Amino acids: CASSLVLAGKANTGELFF.

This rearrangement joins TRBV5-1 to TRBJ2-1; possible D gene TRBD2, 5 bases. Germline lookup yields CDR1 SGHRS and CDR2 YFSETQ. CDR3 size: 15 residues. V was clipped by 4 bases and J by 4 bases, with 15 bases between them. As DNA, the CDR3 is TGCGCCAGCAGCGTTAGGGCCGGAGGATACAATGAGCAGTTCTTC. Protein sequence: CASSVRAGGYNEQFF.

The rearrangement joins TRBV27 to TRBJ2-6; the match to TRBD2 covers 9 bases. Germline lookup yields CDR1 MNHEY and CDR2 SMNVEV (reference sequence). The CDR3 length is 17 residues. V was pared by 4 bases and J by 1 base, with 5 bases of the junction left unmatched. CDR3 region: CASSYGSGRSGANVLTF. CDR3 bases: TGTGCCAGCAGTTATGGTAGCGGGAGATCTGGGGCCAACGTCCTGACTTTC.